This T cell receptor (beta chain) stems from a study of cytomegalovirus exposure and HLA in healthy donors. The primer mix had 60 Vbeta and 13 Jbeta primers. Profiled with immunoSEQ multiplex PCR; TCRdb holds only in-frame clones, not every one. Its table lists about 79,000 clones. Study-wide points: Later analysis indicated greater clonal expansion among HLA-associated TCR beta chains than among equally common other chains. Earlier findings revealed that most TCR beta V segments proved productive either about 87% or about 30% of the time. Overall, roughly 160 TCR beta chains were annotated as cytomegalovirus-associated.

To note about this clone: No antigen is known for it.

Germline values: CDR1 SGHVS, CDR2 FQNEAQ. The J segment lost 4 bases and the V segment lost 5 bases, leaving 6 bases of the junction unmatched. The CDR3 runs to 15 residues. Likely unrecorded immune exposures existed in these nominally healthy donors. The chain employs TRBV7-8 and TRBJ1-2, with 11 bases lining up with TRBD1. Sequencing input: PBMCs. The source is a man aged 25 to 45 in good health and CMV-seronegative. The CDR3 reads CASSPGTGGFYGYTF. The CDR3 DNA reads TGTGCCAGCAGCCCTGGGACAGGGGGGTTCTATGGCTACACCTTC.